Shown below are 14 T cell receptor beta chains from a single sample sequenced in a study of CD8+ T cells in alopecia areata. Treatment described: oral pan-JAK inhibitor, 5-10 mg twice daily. The sequencing template was cDNA reverse transcribed from extracted RNA. The repertoire was sequenced with immunoSEQ multiplex PCR; TCRdb's copy has only in-frame clones and lacks some. The repertoire holds 90,000 to 150,000 clones, with 50% to 55% as singletons. The specimen was CD4+ T cells sorted from blood, collected at week 4, from a patient treated with tofacitinib. All receptors come from a human donor with alopecia areata.

J is TRBJ1-1 and V is TRBV2; D gene unclear. The CDR3 covers 14 residues. V dropped 6 bases and J dropped 1 base, with 12 bases sitting between them. Germline assignment: CDR1 SNHLY and CDR2 FYNNEI. CDR3 sequence (DNA): TGTGCCAGCAGCCCCCTAGCCACGAACACTGAAGCTTTCTTT. Amino acid sequence: CASSPLATNTEAFF.

The V gene is TRBV2, the J gene TRBJ2-2; D may be TRBD1 (6 bases). Germline lookup yields CDR1 SNHLY and CDR2 FYNNEI. This CDR3 is built from 13 residues. V lost 6 bases and J lost 3, with 8 bases in between. The CDR3, as DNA: TGTGCCAGCAGCGAGGGGGACACCGGGGAGCTGTTTTTT. It is translated as CASSEGDTGELFF.

This rearrangement joins TRBV29-1 to TRBJ1-5; 10 nucleotides align to TRBD1. Germline V CDR1 and CDR2: SQVTM, ANQGSEA. V lost 6 bases, J lost 6 bases, and 8 bases stayed unmatched. This CDR3 is built from 14 residues. The CDR3 DNA follows: TGCAGCGTAAGACAGGGGGCGCCGGGTCAGCCCCAGCATTTT. Its protein product is CSVRQGAPGQPQHF.

The rearrangement links TRBV9 to TRBJ2-7; D uncertain. Per the germline V gene, CDR1 is SGDLS and CDR2 is YYNGEE. V lost 0 bases to trimming and J lost 5 bases, with 18 bases between them. The CDR3 has 16 amino acids. The CDR3 DNA follows: TGTGCCAGCAGCGTAGGGTCGGTCAGGTTCGTAGACGAGCAGTACTTC. Translation: CASSVGSVRFVDEQYF.

This clone showed up just a few times. J is TRBJ2-2 and V is TRBV19, with D perhaps matching TRBD1 (6 bases). Between the trimmed V and J ends, which lost 6 bases and 3 bases, there was a span of 14 bases. This CDR3 spans 15 amino acids. Germline V gene lookup returns CDR1 LNHDA and CDR2 SQIVND (reference sequence). CDR3: CASSTAAGDTGELFF. Written as DNA, the CDR3 is TGTGCCAGTAGCACGGCGGCAGGGGACACCGGGGAGCTGTTTTTT.

This sequence joins TRBV5-1 and TRBJ2-3; 7 bases line up with TRBD2. Germline assignment: CDR1 SGHRS and CDR2 YFSETQ. This CDR3 has 14 residues. Losses at the gene ends were 2 bases for V and 2 bases for J; bases not matched to a gene: 2. The DNA for the CDR3 is TGCGCCAGCAGCTTCGGACTAGACACAGATACGCAGTATTTT. The encoded protein is CASSFGLDTDTQYF.

In its sample, this clone was seen once. The DNA for the CDR3 is TGCGCCAGCAGCGGGGGAGGGTACGAGCAGTACTTC. It is translated as CASSGGGYEQYF. V and J are TRBV5-1 and TRBJ2-5; TRBD2 agrees at 7 bases. TRBJ2-7 matches the DNA end more closely, so the J call is doubtful. CDR1 is SGHRS and CDR2 is YFSETQ in the germline V gene. The CDR3 is 12 amino acids.

This clone was recorded only once. V and J are TRBV5-4 and TRBJ2-3; TRBD1 matches at 9 bases. CDR3 length: 15 residues. Germline V CDR1 and CDR2: SGHNT, YYREEE (reference sequence). The V and J ends lost 4 bases and 4 bases, in that order; junction bases with no gene match: 7. The CDR3 nucleotides read TGTGCCAGCAGCGCGGACAGGGGATTTGCAGATACGCAGTATTTT. Amino acids: CASSADRGFADTQYF.

The chain carries TRBV29-1 and TRBJ2-5, with 7 bases fitting TRBD1. Germline V gene lookup returns CDR1 SQVTM and CDR2 ANQGSEA. The CDR3 extends over 13 amino acids. With 7 bases clipped from V and 2 bases from J, the junction kept 7 bases outside the gene matches. The CDR3 DNA follows: TGCAGCGCAACTAGGGACAGTCAAGAGACCCAGTACTTC. It yields the protein CSATRDSQETQYF.

About this clone itself: A read error is likely, as this CDR3 ends without the conserved phenylalanine or tryptophan. The DNA is omitted, as the CDR3 cannot be located on it reliably, and the CDR3 follows TCRdb's listing. This rearrangement joins TRBV30 to TRBJ2-3; the table gives TRBD2 as D, unverified against the DNA. The CDR3 is 12 amino acids long, termini counted. Germline V gene sequence: CDR1 GTSNPN, CDR2 SVGIG (reference sequence). CDR3 sequence reads: CAWSVQRETPLS.

V gene TRBV30 combines with J gene TRBJ1-1; a possible D gene is TRBD1 (6 bases). This CDR3 has 14 residues. Per germline, CDR1 GTSNPN and CDR2 SVGIG (reference sequence). V gave up 3 bases and J gave up 3 bases, with 14 bases separating them. The CDR3: CAWSPGGGHTEAFF. CDR3 nucleotide sequence: TGTGCCTGGAGCCCCGGAGGGGGACACACTGAAGCTTTCTTT.

In DNA form, the CDR3 reads TGTGCCTGGAGCGCCACAGGGGGCAATCAGCCCCAGCATTTT. This gives the protein CAWSATGGNQPQHF. The chain employs TRBV30 and TRBJ1-5, with 7 bases that match TRBD1. CDR3 length equals 14 residues. From germline, CDR1 is GTSNPN and CDR2 SVGIG (reference sequence). V gave up 3 bases and J gave up 2 bases; unmatched junction bases: 4.

This clone has a handful of counts. The chain couples TRBV7-2 to TRBJ2-7; D gene ambiguous. The germline V gene encodes CDR1 SGHTA and CDR2 FQGNSA. The CDR3 consists of 13 residues. The V gene lost 3 bases and the J gene lost 10 bases, with 16 bases spanning the gap. DNA of the CDR3: TGTGCCAGCAGCTTGGGCACCTCTCCGGATCAGTACTTC. It encodes CASSLGTSPDQYF. Full variable domain (remainder filled in from reference TRBV7-2 and TRBJ2-7): GAGVSQSPSNKVTEKGKDVELRCDPISGHTALYWYRQSLGQGLEFLIYFQGNSAPDKSGLPSDRFSAERTGGSVSTLTIQRTQQEDSAVYLCASSLGTSPDQYFGPGTRLTVT.

The genes are TRBV29-1 and TRBJ2-1; 8 bases map to TRBD1. The CDR3 length is 14 residues. J gave up 4 bases and V 6 bases, and 8 bases lay outside the gene matches. Germline V gene sequence: CDR1 SQVTM, CDR2 ANQGSEA. In DNA form, the CDR3 reads TGCAGCGTGTCAGGGGGCTCACTGTACAATGAGCAGTTCTTC. This encodes CSVSGGSLYNEQFF.